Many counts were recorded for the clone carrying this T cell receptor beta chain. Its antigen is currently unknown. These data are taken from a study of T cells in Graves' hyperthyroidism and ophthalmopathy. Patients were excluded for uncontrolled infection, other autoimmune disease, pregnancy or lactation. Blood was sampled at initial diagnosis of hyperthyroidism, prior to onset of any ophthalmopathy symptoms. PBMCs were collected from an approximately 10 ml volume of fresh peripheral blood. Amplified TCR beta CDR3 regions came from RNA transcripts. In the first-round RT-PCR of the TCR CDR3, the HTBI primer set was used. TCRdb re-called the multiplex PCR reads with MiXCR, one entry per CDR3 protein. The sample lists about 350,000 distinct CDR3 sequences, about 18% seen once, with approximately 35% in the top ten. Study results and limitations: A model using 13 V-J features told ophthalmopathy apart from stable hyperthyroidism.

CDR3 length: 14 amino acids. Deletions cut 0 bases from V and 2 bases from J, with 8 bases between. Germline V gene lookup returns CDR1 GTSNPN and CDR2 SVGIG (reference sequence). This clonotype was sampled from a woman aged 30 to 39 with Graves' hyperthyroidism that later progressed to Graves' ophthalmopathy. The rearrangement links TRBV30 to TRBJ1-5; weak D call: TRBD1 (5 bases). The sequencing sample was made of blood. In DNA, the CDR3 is TGTGCCTGGAGTGTTTTGGGGGGCAATCAGCCCCAGCATTTT. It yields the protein CAWSVLGGNQPQHF.